The 22 T cell receptor beta chains below all came from one sample that was sequenced in a study of control samples from healthy donors and cancer patients. Produced via immunoSEQ multiplex PCR; TCRdb's table is partial and in-frame only. The sample consists of around 82,000 clones, around 87% of them appearing once. Sequencing was carried out using blood. The receptor source for this set is a man in his fifties or sixties in good health.

The chain links TRBV27 to TRBJ1-6; no clear D. V gave up 3 bases and J gave up 6 bases, with 9 bases separating them. CDR3 length: 14 amino acids. Germline V CDR1 and CDR2: MNHEY, SMNVEV (reference sequence). The CDR3 DNA reads as TGTGCCAGCAGTTTCGGGCTGTCTAATTCACCCCTCCACTTT. It yields the protein CASSFGLSNSPLHF.

The chain employs TRBV2 and TRBJ2-4; weak D call: TRBD1 (6 bases). CDR3 size: 14 residues. Germline V lookup: CDR1 SNHLY, CDR2 FYNNEI. Trimming removed 3 bases at V and 3 bases at J, with 9 bases between. Here the CDR3 DNA reads TGTGCCAGCAGTGACAGGGGCTACAAAAACATTCAGTACTTC. It translates to CASSDRGYKNIQYF.

The chain couples TRBV3-1 (or the pseudogene TRBV3-2) to TRBJ1-2, with 8 bases aligning to TRBD1. CDR3 size: 15 residues. Trimming took 4 bases from V and 4 from J; bases not matched to a gene: 8. Germline lookup yields CDR1 LGHDT and CDR2 YNNKEL (reference sequence). The CDR3 is CASSLGTGRTYGYTF. CDR3 coding DNA: TGTGCCAGCAGCCTCGGGACAGGAAGAACCTATGGCTACACCTTC.

This rearrangement joins TRBV5-1 to TRBJ1-2; 10 bases fit TRBD1. Germline CDR1 is SGHRS and CDR2 is YFSETQ. J was trimmed by 6 bases and V by 2 bases; bases with no gene match: 16. This CDR3 comprises 18 residues. The CDR3 spells CASSFGYGSRQGADGYTF. As DNA, the CDR3 is TGCGCCAGCAGCTTCGGGTATGGGTCCAGACAGGGGGCGGATGGCTACACCTTC.

DNA of the CDR3: TGCGCCAGCAGCCAAGTTCCTGCTAGGGATACGCAGTATTTT. This sequence encodes CASSQVPARDTQYF. The chain has TRBV4-1 and TRBJ2-3; D is unclear. Looked up from germline, CDR1 is MGHRA and CDR2 is YSYEKL. Trimming removed 1 base from V and 6 bases from J, with 11 bases in between. The CDR3 length is 14 residues.

The chain joins TRBV5-1 to TRBJ2-3; D tentatively reads TRBD1 or TRBD2 (5 bases each). Germline loops: CDR1 SGHRS, CDR2 YFSETQ. V gave up 4 bases and J gave up 6 bases, with 18 bases separating them. The CDR3 has 15 amino acids. DNA for the CDR3: TGCGCCAGCAGCGGTGGGGGAAGGTCAGTGGATACGCAGTATTTT. As protein: CASSGGGRSVDTQYF.

The chain employs TRBV11-3 and TRBJ2-3, with D maybe TRBD2 (5 bases). The V end lost 4 bases, the J end lost 0 bases, and 8 bases lay between the germline ends. The CDR3 runs to 14 residues. The germline V gene encodes CDR1 SGHNT and CDR2 YENEEA. CDR3 region: CASSWERSTDTQYF. The CDR3 DNA is TGTGCCAGCAGCTGGGAGCGGAGCACAGATACGCAGTATTTT.

The chain links TRBV5-1 to TRBJ2-1, with 10 bases lining up with TRBD2. The V segment lost 4 bases and the J segment 1 base; nucleotides outside the gene matches: 2. Germline values: CDR1 SGHRS, CDR2 YFSETQ. The CDR3 has 15 amino acids. The CDR3 region has the DNA TGCGCCAGCAGCATAGCGGGAGGTTCCTACAATGAGCAGTTCTTC. Translated, it gives CASSIAGGSYNEQFF. Full variable domain (outside the CDR3, taken from reference TRBV5-1 and TRBJ2-1): KAGVTQTPRYLIKTRGQQVTLSCSPISGHRSVSWYQQTPGQGLQFLFEYFSETQRNKGNFPGRFSGRQFSNSRSEMNVSTLELGDSALYLCASSIAGGSYNEQFFGPGTRLTVL.

This clone showed up just once. The J gene is TRBJ2-3, the V gene TRBV7-2; D gene unclear. This CDR3 comprises 14 residues. Germline loops: CDR1 SGHTA, CDR2 FQGNSA. The V and J ends lost 4 bases and 1 base respectively, with 9 bases between them. The CDR3 loop is CASSSTRGTDTQYF. CDR3 sequence (DNA): TGTGCCAGCAGCTCGACCCGGGGCACAGATACGCAGTATTTT.

The rearrangement links TRBV9 to TRBJ2-1; 7 bases match TRBD2. This CDR3 is 16 amino acids long. V lost 0 bases and J lost 6; bases outside the gene matches: 9. Germline loops: CDR1 SGDLS, CDR2 YYNGEE. CDR3 nucleotides: TGTGCCAGCAGCGTAGAGGGGCAGCGGGGCCTCAATGAGCAGTTCTTC. Residues: CASSVEGQRGLNEQFF.

V gene TRBV11-2 combines with J gene TRBJ2-1; D is ambiguous. CDR1 is SGHAT and CDR2 is FQNNGV in the germline V gene. Trimming removed 8 bases at V and 0 bases at J, with 8 bases between. The length of the CDR3 is 13 residues. CDR3 loop: CASSPVSYNEQFF. The CDR3 DNA follows: TGTGCCAGCTCCCCCGTCTCCTACAATGAGCAGTTCTTC. The full variable domain, its missing parts supplied by reference TRBV11-2 and TRBJ2-1, is EAGVAQSPRYKIIEKRQSVAFWCNPISGHATLYWYQQILGQGPKLLIQFQNNGVVDDSQLPKDRFSAERLKGVDSTLKIQPAKLEDSAVYLCASSPVSYNEQFFGPGTRLTVL.

The chain uses TRBV9 and TRBJ1-2, with D possibly TRBD1 on 6 matching bases. V gave up 0 bases and J gave up 4 bases, with 10 bases separating them. Germline lookup yields CDR1 SGDLS and CDR2 YYNGEE. The CDR3 length is 14 residues. Here the CDR3 reads CASSVADSGYGYTF. CDR3 bases: TGTGCCAGCAGCGTAGCGGACAGTGGCTATGGCTACACCTTC.

Comments on this clone: In this CDR3 the conserved last residue, phenylalanine or tryptophan, is missing, so a read error is likely. No DNA is shown, since the ends of the CDR3 on it are uncertain; the CDR3 is the one TCRdb lists. The chain carries TRBV10-1 and TRBJ1-1. Germline lookup yields CDR1 WNHNN and CDR2 SYGVQD (reference sequence). Including both end residues, the CDR3 is 9 amino acids long. The CDR3 here is CATKTVSVR.

J is TRBJ2-1 and V is TRBV6-5, with D perhaps matching TRBD1 or TRBD2 (5 bases each). This CDR3 region has 15 residues. Trimming shortened V by 0 bases and J by 8 bases, and 14 bases separated the two germline ends. Germline CDR1 MNHEY, CDR2 SVGAGI. This CDR3 reads CASSYSKGGTDEQFF. For the CDR3, the DNA is TGTGCCAGCAGTTACTCAAAAGGTGGGACCGATGAGCAGTTCTTC.

The V gene is TRBV27, the J gene TRBJ1-3, with D perhaps TRBD1 (5 bases). The CDR3 loop spans 14 amino acids. CDR1 and CDR2 (germline): MNHEY, SMNVEV (reference sequence). V was shortened by 3 bases and J by 2 bases, with 8 bases between the two germline ends. CDR3 in DNA: TGTGCCAGCAGTTTGGTAGGGGCTGGAAACACCATATATTTT. This sequence encodes CASSLVGAGNTIYF.

The chain couples TRBV24-1 to TRBJ2-7, with D perhaps TRBD1 (6 bases). Trimming cost V 3 bases and J 1 base, with 9 bases left between them. The germline CDR1 and CDR2 sequences are KGHDR and SFDVKD. This CDR3 comprises 14 residues. The CDR3 region is CATSDQQGSYEQYF. The CDR3 bases are TGTGCCACCAGTGATCAACAGGGATCCTACGAGCAGTACTTC.

The chain joins TRBV9 to TRBJ2-1, with D perhaps matching TRBD1 (6 bases). Germline V gives CDR1 SGDLS, CDR2 YYNGEE. Trimming cost V 3 bases and J 0 bases, with 25 bases left between them. The CDR3 totals 20 residues. CDR3 DNA: TGTGCCAGCAGCGCTACTGGGACACCCTGGGGGATGAGCTCCTACAATGAGCAGTTCTTC. This gives the protein CASSATGTPWGMSSYNEQFF.

V usage is TRBV6-4 and J usage is TRBJ2-3; TRBD2 aligns across 10 bases. Losses at the gene ends were 2 bases for V and 4 bases for J; bases not matched to a gene: 0. CDR1 is MRHNA and CDR2 is SNTAGT in the germline V gene. This CDR3 comprises 14 residues. The CDR3 DNA sequence: TGTGCCAGCAGTGACAGCGGGGGGGCAGATACGCAGTATTTT. Amino acid sequence: CASSDSGGADTQYF.

CDR3 region: CASSDSPGLELDEQFF. The CDR3 DNA sequence: TGTGCCAGCAGTGACTCCCCGGGACTAGAGCTTGATGAGCAGTTCTTC. This chain connects TRBV6-4 to TRBJ2-1, with 8 bases fitting TRBD2. The trim removed 0 bases at V and 8 bases at J, leaving 9 bases unmatched. CDR1 is MRHNA and CDR2 is SNTAGT in the germline V gene. The CDR3 has 16 amino acids.

Only one count was recorded for this clone. The chain has TRBV5-1 and TRBJ1-2; a possible D gene is TRBD1 (6 bases). The CDR3 contains 15 residues. Germline values: CDR1 SGHRS, CDR2 YFSETQ. Trimming removed 4 bases at V and 2 bases at J, with 15 bases between. CDR3 sequence reads: CASSLSGTNNYGYTF. CDR3 nucleotide sequence: TGCGCCAGCAGCCTTTCCGGGACAAACAACTATGGCTACACCTTC.

The rearrangement uses TRBV19 and TRBJ2-5; D might be TRBD1 or TRBD2, each matching 7 bases. This CDR3 region has 15 residues. Per germline, CDR1 LNHDA and CDR2 SQIVND (reference sequence). V was trimmed by 2 bases and J by 5 bases, leaving 15 bases between them. The CDR3 nucleotides are TGTGCCAGTAGTATACTAACAGGGGAGGGGGAGACCCAGTACTTC. This codes for CASSILTGEGETQYF.

V usage is TRBV3-1 (or the pseudogene TRBV3-2) and J usage is TRBJ2-7; D is possibly TRBD1 (7 bases). Trimming cost V 6 bases and J 6 bases, with 15 bases left between them. CDR1 is LGHDT, CDR2 YNNKEL, per germline (reference sequence). This CDR3 comprises 13 residues. CDR3 sequence: CASRPRQGGEQYF. CDR3 nucleotides: TGTGCCAGCAGACCCCGACAGGGAGGCGAGCAGTACTTC.